This TCR beta chain originates from a study of cytomegalovirus exposure and HLA in healthy donors (dated by TCRdb to about 2017). Background on the whole study: In an earlier analysis of some 550 of the donors, under 300 Gb of sequence data and some 100 million unique TCR beta sequences from roughly 190 million T cells were reported. The number of typed donors differed by locus: about 629-640 for A, B, C, DRB1 and DQB1; roughly 510 for DQA1; fewer than 610 for DPA1; and roughly 490 for DPB1. Because of strong linkage in the cohort, five DR-DQ haplotypes were treated as single units for association and clustering. The genetic ancestry cluster associated with self-reported Caucasian donors included 81% of the approximately 430 genotyped donors. Class I and class II HLA loci were covered by the typing at four-digit resolution. In an earlier analysis of roughly 600 of the donors, high-throughput TCR beta sequencing was used to judge whether each TCR beta V gene segment behaved as functional or pseudogenic. Approximately 310 gigabases of sequencing data and 70 million to 95 million unique TCR sequences made up an early release that covered about 640 HLA-typed donors. To study patterns of TCR occurrence, a later analysis re-analyzed previously published TCR beta repertoires from around 670 donors and added high-resolution HLA genotyping. Besides the first cohort of under 700 subjects, a separate validation cohort made up of 120 different subjects was used. The study was designed to test whether signatures of past pathogen exposure could be identified by cataloging public T cell receptors. All discovery cohort repertoires had been generated on a single sequencing platform. A later genetic analysis took genome-wide SNP genotypes for about 55% of the 666 donors and used that subset as a discovery cohort. The study used immunosequencing to profile the T cell repertoires of approximately 630 subjects and linked those repertoires to cytomegalovirus serostatus. Across some 400 genotyped donors of the cohort, an average of roughly 200,000 unique TCR beta nucleotide sequences per donor were sequenced, and roughly a sixth of those sequences were non-productive. Rather than drawing on any new phenotypic data, the later analysis identified candidate immune exposures from TCR beta sequences and the way those sequences occurred across donors. To predict cytomegalovirus infection status, the study combined high-throughput TCR immunosequencing, statistical association of individual TCRs with disease status, and machine learning. Donor age, sex, ethnicity and CMV serostatus were compiled alongside the repertoire data.

V loses 3 bases of germline sequence and J loses 2 bases, and the interval between the two ends is 9 bases. Looking up the germline V gene yields CDR1 MDHEN and CDR2 SYDVKM. The CDR3 measures 14 amino acids from cysteine to phenylalanine. Just CDR3 DNA is preserved here, 42 bases in frame from base 1. The library was generated by the immunoSEQ multiplex PCR assay. A mixture of 60 forward primers for TCR Vbeta segments and 13 reverse primers for TCR Jbeta segments was used in the multiplex PCR. Amplification of the CDR3 region of rearranged TCR beta genes was performed with a multiplex PCR assay on genomic DNA. The Illumina HiSeq System was used to sequence the amplified TCR beta libraries as 87-base-pair reads. The authors' pipeline ran thus. Across the 500 to 850 repertoires, a later analysis counted tens of millions of unique TCR beta chains, around 10 million of which were shared by at least two donors. Raw reads were error-corrected and collapsed into unique sequences by a nearest-neighbor algorithm in which closely related sequences were merged to remove PCR and sequencing errors. To assign V, D and J gene segments, CDR3 sequences were aligned to IMGT reference sequences. Each retained sequence needed at least a six-nucleotide match to both a V gene segment and a J gene segment. A rearrangement was called productive if the CDR3 had no stop codons and remained in frame with V and J, and every other rearrangement was called non-productive. Following IMGT convention, CDR3 was defined as the stretch from the second conserved V-encoded cysteine up to the conserved J-encoded phenylalanine. Sequences without an unambiguous match to a single V gene segment were excluded from the earlier analysis of about 640 of the donors. In an earlier analysis of a few hundred of the donors, V segments were called functional above 56.7% productive rearrangements and were called segregating when the between-donor standard deviation exceeded 5%. A statistical classification framework was built for diagnosing cytomegalovirus status from the catalog of TCR beta chain sequences. In a later analysis, V and J genes were assigned by comparing TCR nucleotide sequences against IMGT/GENE-DB human TR gene sequences. The TCRdist pipeline was used in a later analysis to assign CDR3 sequences and most-parsimonious VDJ recombination scenarios. A later analysis defined each TCR beta chain by its CDR3 amino acid sequence plus V-gene family, and excluded reads lacking a unique V-gene family. In a later analysis, fewer than 650 highly shared, low-generation-probability nucleotide sequences were removed to address suspected cross-contamination and a sequencing artifact. A later analysis calculated a clonal expansion index for each public chain from normalized within-repertoire ranks of inferred template counts. Generation probabilities in a later analysis came from a VDJ recombination model fitted to out-of-frame rearrangements, and those results were checked against IGoR. In a later analysis, hypergeometric tests were used to score TCR-TCR, TCR-HLA and TCR-CMV co-occurrence, with a repertoire-size bias correction applied to TCR pairs. In a later analysis, false discovery rates were estimated by permuting HLA or CMV assignments 20 times. In a later analysis, co-occurring TCRs were grouped with DBSCAN, and TCRdist sequence similarity was added when clustering was performed within HLA-allele-positive subsets. Repertoires with fewer than 30,000 or more than 120,000 public chains were left out of co-occurrence clustering, as were a handful of repertoires with anomalous nucleotide sharing. TCRdb retrieved this table from immuneACCESS and kept in-frame rearrangements only. Not all clones are present; in checked studies, unresolved V genes account for under half, and no reason is known for the remainder. That table supplies the V and J calls and clone size; D and trimming were determined from the DNA. Present in this sample are some 150,000 clones, 65% to 85% of which were seen just once. 6.5% to 8.5% of the sample is held by the ten biggest clonotypes.

Comments on this clone: Its antigen has not been determined. No much larger clone exists at a distance of one base, and base qualities are not known.

The cohort consisted of fewer than 700 healthy bone marrow donors. At the time of sampling, all cohort members were nominally healthy, though unrecorded immune exposures were likely present. The donor tested CMV seropositive, placing the donor among the roughly 300 seropositive members of the cohort. Each donor provided a peripheral blood sample, and peripheral blood mononuclear cells were used for TCR beta sequencing. The Qiagen DNeasy Blood Extraction Kit was used to extract genomic DNA from the blood cell samples. Points the paper makes about the study in general: In vitro tests confirmed that a few of the cytomegalovirus-associated TCR beta chains recognize cytomegalovirus antigens. Sequencing depth was assumed to be roughly uniform across donors in the presence/absence analyses, though that assumption may not hold. A cluster of highly shared sequence variants was judged likely to represent a technical artifact of the sequencing pipeline. It was suggested by the authors that the approach could potentially be generalized to other disease states and immunological phenotypes. A later analysis found that TCR association rates varied across HLA loci, with DRB1 alleles showing the most associated TCRs and HLA-C alleles the fewest. In a later analysis, HLA-associated TCR beta chains were found to be more clonally expanded and to have lower generation probabilities than equally common non-associated chains. The earlier analysis of approximately 540 of the donors excluded some 15 rarely observed V segments, including chromosome 9 orphons, because counts were too low. Only TCR beta chains were sequenced in this cohort, and the absence of alpha or paired-chain data limited detectable features. Assigning TCR associations to individual alleles was difficult when HLA alleles, especially DR and DQ, strongly co-occurred. An association between a missense DCLRE1C variant and V-gene and J-gene trimming of TCR beta chains was found in a later genetic analysis and replicated in an independent cohort. An earlier analysis of approximately 600 of the donors showed that most TCR beta V segments appeared in productive rearrangements either about 87% or about 30% of the time, which broadly matched IMGT annotations. The 87-base-pair reads could not distinguish some IMGT-functional V segments, including TRBV6-2 and TRBV6-3, so those segments were excluded. Linkage disequilibrium might explain the correlated functional status among segregating V segments, but an unknown experimental factor could not be ruled out. At a false discovery rate of 0.05, a later analysis linked some 17,000 TCR beta sequences to specific HLA alleles. A later analysis reported that several top co-occurrence clusters appeared linked to parvovirus B19, influenza, CMV and Epstein-Barr virus. HLA typing was unavailable for some donors at each locus, so association tests used only the typed subset. Most TCR sequences were seen in very few donors, while some public TCRs were found in many individuals. Cytomegalovirus status was reported to be diagnosed by the classifier with high specificity and sensitivity in both the original and validation cohorts. According to a later analysis, most CMV-associated TCR beta chains appeared to be HLA-restricted, and the HLA associations seemed to be driven largely by CMV exposure. A total of about 180 TCR beta chains were listed by the study as associated with cytomegalovirus. Immune exposure information for the cohort was limited to CMV serostatus. A further reported finding was that TCR beta sequences accurately predicted the HLA-A and HLA-B alleles for most subjects in the first cohort. According to a later genetic analysis, donors in an Asian-associated ancestry cluster had fewer N-insertions in productive TCRs than the approximately 700-donor mean.

The sequencing input was PBMCs. The sequence came from a woman in her 40s in good health and CMV-seropositive. The V gene is TRBV28 and the J gene is TRBJ2-3; too little of a D gene remains to name it. CDR3 reads: CASSFEALTDTQYF. The DNA sequence reads TGTGCCAGCAGTTTCGAGGCTCTCACAGATACGCAGTATTTT.